This TCR beta chain was obtained from a study of cytomegalovirus exposure and HLA in healthy donors. Study findings and constraints: HLA allele associations emerged for 17,000 or so TCR beta sequences in a later analysis, at 0.05 false discovery rate. For most TCR beta V segments, an earlier analysis put the productive rate at about 87% or about 30% of the time.

The primer mix had 60 Vbeta and 13 Jbeta primers. Repertoires were generated with immunoSEQ multiplex PCR, while TCRdb's copy carries only in-frame clones and drops some. The repertoire holds 200,000 to 250,000 clones, approximately 80% seen once, with 0.71% in the top ten. CDR1 MNHNS and CDR2 SASEGT come from the germline V gene. The V end was cut by 6 bases, the J end by 0 bases, with 9 bases between. This CDR3 has 13 residues. Note on this clone: What it recognizes is unknown.

This sequence joins TRBV6-1 and TRBJ2-7, with D maybe TRBD1 (5 bases). The sample taken for sequencing was PBMCs. This TCR was sampled from a boy aged 2 to 10 in good health and CMV-seronegative. As DNA, the CDR3 is TGTGCCAGCAGGACAGACTTCTCCTACGAGCAGTACTTC. This encodes CASRTDFSYEQYF.